This T cell receptor beta chain was recorded in a study of T cell clonotyping in hematopoietic cell transplantation. Looking at the study overall: Pretransplant recipient samples were taken after cytoreduction.

Sequencing used immunoSEQ multiplex PCR; TCRdb keeps in-frame clones, though not all of them. The data hold some 5,000 clones, with 32% observed a single time. This clone occurred a few times. Documented time point: recipient sample about 28 days before transplant, after cytoreduction. This CDR3 has 13 amino acids. The trim removed 4 bases at V and 1 base at J, leaving 4 bases unmatched. Looked up from germline, CDR1 is GTSNPN and CDR2 is SVGIG (reference sequence). The chain has TRBV30 and TRBJ2-7, with 7 positions matching TRBD2. Sequenced material: peripheral blood mononuclear cells, taken before stem cell transplant. The source is a middle-aged man with myelofibrosis. Some clones in this sample may be carry-over from other donors' samples. The CDR3 bases are TGTGCCTGGACTTCGGGAGGTTCCTACGAGCAGTACTTC. Amino acids: CAWTSGGSYEQYF.